This TCR beta chain was observed in a study of shared clonotypes between healthy human individuals. This clone was counted many times. CDR3 length: 16 residues. Per germline, CDR1 LNHNV and CDR2 YYDKDF (reference sequence). Trimming took 3 bases from V and 0 from J; bases not matched to a gene: 4. Healthy and HIV-negative, the adult donors had no recent acute infections or vaccinations. Ten immunoSEQ deep assay plates were used to sequence the DNA of unsorted PBMCs. Libraries were prepared by immunoSEQ multiplex PCR; TCRdb keeps only in-frame clonotypes and omits some of them. Here the sample spans more than 400,000 clones, more than 75% being singletons.

The chain combines TRBV15 with TRBJ2-3; the match to TRBD1 covers 9 bases. This TCR derives from a woman between 40 and 55 years old in good health. Some clones in this sample may be carry-over from other donors' samples. The specimen sequenced was PBMCs. In nucleotides, the CDR3 is TGTGCCACCAGCAGGGGACAGGGTTTTAGCACAGATACGCAGTATTTT. This sequence encodes CATSRGQGFSTDTQYF.